Below are 5 T cell receptor beta chains sequenced from a single sample in a study of blood T cell repertoires in COVID-19. Measured with immunoSEQ multiplex PCR; TCRdb has only the in-frame clones, and not every one. The sample carries roughly 210,000 clones, 84% recorded once. Sequencing used peripheral blood. The origin of the receptors is a woman of 80 years or more with COVID-19, enrolled during active disease.

The chain employs TRBV19 and TRBJ1-2; D is perhaps TRBD1 (5 bases). V was cut by 5 bases and J by 4 bases, with 11 bases left in between. Germline loops: CDR1 LNHDA, CDR2 SQIVND (reference sequence). This CDR3 has 13 residues. The CDR3 nucleotides read TGTGCCAGTAGTGTACAGGTGTTCTATGGCTACACCTTC. Protein sequence: CASSVQVFYGYTF.

The V gene is TRBV29-1, the J gene TRBJ1-5; a possible D gene is TRBD1 (5 bases). The CDR3 is made up of 13 amino acids. The ends were cut back, 5 bases at V and 3 bases at J, with 11 bases in the middle. Germline CDR1 SQVTM, CDR2 ANQGSEA. This chain's CDR3 is CSVTDSLNQPQHF. In DNA form, the CDR3 reads TGCAGCGTTACAGACAGCCTCAATCAGCCCCAGCATTTT.

The rearrangement uses TRBV4-2 and TRBJ2-3; 10 bases map to TRBD2. V shed 0 bases, J shed 1 base, and the junction held 1 base outside the gene matches. Germline V gene sequence: CDR1 LGHNA, CDR2 YNFKEQ. The CDR3 consists of 16 residues. The CDR3 loop is CASSQDLAGGTDTQYF. The CDR3 nucleotides are TGTGCCAGCAGCCAAGATCTAGCGGGGGGCACAGATACGCAGTATTTT.

In this sample, this clone turned up once. V is TRBV12-3 or TRBV12-4 and J is TRBJ2-3; no reliable D call. Trimming left V 5 bases short and J 5 bases short, with 8 bases between. CDR3 length: 12 amino acids. The DNA of the CDR3 is TGTGCCAGCAGTCTCACGGGAGATACGCAGTATTTT. This translates into CASSLTGDTQYF.

The J gene is TRBJ2-7, the V gene TRBV3-1 (or the pseudogene TRBV3-2); a weak D match, TRBD2 (5 bases). Germline CDR1 and CDR2: LGHDT and YNNKEL (reference sequence). Trimming cost V 0 bases and J 9 bases, with 24 bases left between them. The CDR3 totals 17 residues. CDR3: CASSQDASSTPSNGQYF. The CDR3 DNA follows: TGTGCCAGCAGCCAAGATGCTAGCTCTACACCATCCAACGGGCAGTACTTC.